The 6 T cell receptor beta chains below all came from one sample that was sequenced in a study of blood T cell repertoires in COVID-19. The protocol was immunoSEQ multiplex PCR, while the TCRdb copy is restricted to in-frame clones and leaves out a portion. The repertoire holds about 70,000 clones, around 80% seen once, with 25% to 30% in the top ten. The specimen sequenced was peripheral blood. The receptors come from an elderly woman with active or convalescent COVID-19.

The V call is TRBV2, the J call TRBJ2-3; D is ambiguous. Germline-derived CDR1 and CDR2 are SNHLY and FYNNEI. CDR3 length equals 14 residues. Deletions cut 7 bases from V and 3 bases from J, with 14 bases between. The CDR3 is CASTETLATDTQYF. In DNA, the CDR3 is TGTGCCAGCACCGAGACACTGGCGACAGATACGCAGTATTTT.

This clone was counted between two and nine times. The rearrangement joins TRBV11-2 to TRBJ2-3; D possibly corresponds to TRBD1 (5 bases). The V and J ends lost 7 bases and 3 bases respectively, with 20 bases between them. Germline V gene lookup returns CDR1 SGHAT and CDR2 FQNNGV. This CDR3 is built from 16 residues. This chain's CDR3 is CASNPLPKGLTDTQYF. In DNA, the CDR3 is TGTGCCAGCAACCCCCTCCCGAAGGGGTTGACAGATACGCAGTATTTT.

The V and J genes are TRBV24-1 and TRBJ1-1; D unclear. The length of the CDR3 is 12 residues. V was shortened by 3 bases and J by 5 bases, with 6 bases between the two germline ends. The germline V gene encodes CDR1 KGHDR and CDR2 SFDVKD. CDR3 protein: CATSDERTEAFF. CDR3 nucleotide sequence: TGTGCCACCAGTGATGAGAGGACTGAAGCTTTCTTT.

The V gene is TRBV9, the J gene TRBJ1-1; 7 positions match TRBD1. Germline trimming cut 4 bases from V and 0 bases from J; bases unmatched to any gene: 6. CDR1 and CDR2 (germline): SGDLS, YYNGEE. This CDR3 contains 15 residues. The CDR3 DNA reads TGTGCCAGCAGCACCATGACAGGGATGAACACTGAAGCTTTCTTT. As protein: CASSTMTGMNTEAFF.

The CDR3 reads CASSQETGFGSPLHF. For the CDR3, the DNA is TGCGCCAGCAGCCAAGAGACAGGGTTTGGATCACCCCTCCACTTT. This rearrangement joins TRBV4-3 to TRBJ1-6; 7 bases agree with TRBD1. This CDR3 is 15 amino acids long. V trimming: 0 bases; J trimming: 10 bases; junction bases outside the gene matches: 6. CDR1 LGHNA and CDR2 YSLEER come from the germline V gene.

The CDR3 DNA is TGTGCCAGCAGTTACTTCACGGGAGATCCCTGGGGCACTGAAGCTTTCTTT. It is translated as CASSYFTGDPWGTEAFF. The chain links TRBV6-2 or TRBV6-3 to TRBJ1-1; D not certain. V was pared by 1 base and J by 4 bases, with 19 bases between. This CDR3 contains 17 residues. Germline V gene sequence: CDR1 MNHEY, CDR2 SVGEGT.